This T cell receptor beta chain was recorded in a study of blood T cells in healthy people across ages. Sample-barcoded 5' priming and a J-beta primer mix drove a second PCR of roughly 6 to 12 cycles. TCRdb redid the calling of the 5' RACE reads with MiXCR, one entry per CDR3 protein. Altogether about 1.6 million distinct CDR3 sequences are present, around 35% being singletons, with the ten largest covering roughly 10%. The J segment lost 2 bases and the V segment lost 0 bases, leaving 1 base of the junction unmatched. The CDR3 runs 14 residues. Germline V CDR1 and CDR2: SGHRS, YFSETQ. Sequencing was carried out using blood. This chain joins TRBV5-1 and TRBJ2-7, with 8 bases aligning to TRBD1. The receptor's source is a woman aged 25-40 years in good health. CDR3 DNA: TGCGCCAGCAGCTTGGTGGACAGGGCCTACGAGCAGTACTTC. It encodes CASSLVDRAYEQYF.